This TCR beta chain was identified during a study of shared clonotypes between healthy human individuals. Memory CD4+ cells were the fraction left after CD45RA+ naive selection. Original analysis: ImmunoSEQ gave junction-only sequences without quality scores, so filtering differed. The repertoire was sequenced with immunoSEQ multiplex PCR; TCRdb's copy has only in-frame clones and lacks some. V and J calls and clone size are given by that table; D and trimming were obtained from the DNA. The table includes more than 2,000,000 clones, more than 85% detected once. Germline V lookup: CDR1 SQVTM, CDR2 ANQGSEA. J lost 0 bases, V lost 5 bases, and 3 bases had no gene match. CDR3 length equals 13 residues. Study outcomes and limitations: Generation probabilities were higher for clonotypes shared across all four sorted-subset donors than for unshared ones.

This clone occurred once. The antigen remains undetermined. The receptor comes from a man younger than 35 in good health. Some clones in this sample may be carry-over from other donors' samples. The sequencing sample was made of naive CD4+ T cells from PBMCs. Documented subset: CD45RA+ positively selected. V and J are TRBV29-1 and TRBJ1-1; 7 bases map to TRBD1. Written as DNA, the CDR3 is TGCAGCGTTTGGGACAGAATGAACACTGAAGCTTTCTTT. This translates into CSVWDRMNTEAFF.